Presented here are 24 T cell receptor beta chains from one specimen sequenced in a study of shared clonotypes between healthy human individuals. The method was immunoSEQ multiplex PCR; TCRdb's version includes in-frame clones alone and lacks a portion of them. Among fewer than 600,000 clones listed, about four fifths were seen once. The sample taken for sequencing was PBMCs. The source of these receptors is a woman aged 40 to 50 in good health. Some clones in this sample may be carry-over from other donors' samples.

Here the CDR3 reads CASSSNYNEQFF. DNA for the CDR3: TGTGCCAGCAGTTCCAACTACAATGAGCAGTTCTTC. The gene calls are TRBV27 and TRBJ2-1; D remains unclear. V lost 4 bases and J lost 3, with 4 bases in between. This CDR3 has 12 residues. Germline lookup yields CDR1 MNHEY and CDR2 SMNVEV (reference sequence).

The chain links TRBV10-3 to TRBJ1-2, with TRBD1 as a possible D gene (5 bases). The CDR3 consists of 15 residues. The V end was cut by 5 bases, the J end by 0 bases, with 13 bases between. The germline CDR1 and CDR2 sequences are ENHRY and SYGVKD. CDR3 nucleotide sequence: TGTGCCATCAGTACGACAGCTCCCTCTAACTATGGCTACACCTTC. It yields the protein CAISTTAPSNYGYTF.

J is TRBJ2-2 and V is TRBV5-6; D possibly corresponds to TRBD1 (6 bases). This CDR3 contains 16 residues. Deletions cut 4 bases from V and 1 base from J, with 14 bases between. In germline, CDR1 is SGHDT, CDR2 YYEEEE. The CDR3 DNA is TGTGCCAGCAGCCACGGGACAAGGATGAACACCGGGGAGCTGTTTTTT. Translation: CASSHGTRMNTGELFF.

The chain carries TRBV7-9 and TRBJ2-1; 9 bases align to TRBD2. The CDR3 totals 15 residues. Germline V gene lookup returns CDR1 SEHNR and CDR2 FQNEAQ (reference sequence). Germline trimming cut 5 bases from V and 4 bases from J; bases unmatched to any gene: 6. Written as DNA, the CDR3 is TGTGCCAGCAGCCCCAGGAGCGGGAGGTACAATGAGCAGTTCTTC. It encodes CASSPRSGRYNEQFF. Complete variable domain (other parts from reference TRBV7-9 and TRBJ2-1): DTGVSQNPRHKITKRGQNVTFRCDPISEHNRLYWYRQTLGQGPEFLTYFQNEAQLEKSRLLSDRFSAERPKGSFSTLEIQRTEQGDSAMYLCASSPRSGRYNEQFFGPGTRLTVL.

The rearrangement links TRBV6-1 to TRBJ2-3, with 7 nucleotides matching TRBD2. Looked up from germline, CDR1 is MNHNS and CDR2 is SASEGT. J lost 6 bases, V lost 2 bases, and 8 bases had no gene match. The CDR3 sequence is 15 residues long. The CDR3 nucleotides are TGTGCCAGCAGTGAAAACCTAATAGCGGGTGATACGCAGTATTTT. The encoded protein is CASSENLIAGDTQYF.

Only one count was recorded for this clone. The chain carries TRBV5-1 and TRBJ1-1; D is uncertain. With 3 bases removed from V and 7 bases from J, the gap between germline ends came to 10 bases. Germline CDR1 and CDR2: SGHRS and YFSETQ. The CDR3 extends over 12 amino acids. In DNA form, the CDR3 reads TGCGCCAGCAGCTCGTCGTCCAATGAAGCTTTCTTT. This sequence encodes CASSSSSNEAFF. The variable domain in full, completed from reference TRBV5-1 and TRBJ1-1, reads KAGVTQTPRYLIKTRGQQVTLSCSPISGHRSVSWYQQTPGQGLQFLFEYFSETQRNKGNFPGRFSGRQFSNSRSEMNVSTLELGDSALYLCASSSSSNEAFFGQGTRLTVV.

This sequence joins TRBV28 and TRBJ1-4; D might be TRBD1 (5 bases). This CDR3 has 15 amino acids. In germline, CDR1 is MDHEN, CDR2 SYDVKM. V was shortened by 7 bases and J by 4 bases, with 16 bases between the two germline ends. CDR3 DNA: TGTGCCAGCACCGCCAGGGAGGGACTTAATGAAAAACTGTTTTTT. Amino acids: CASTAREGLNEKLFF.

The chain is built from TRBV6-5 and TRBJ2-2; D is perhaps TRBD1 (6 bases). The CDR3 is 14 amino acids. Germline CDR1 and CDR2: MNHEY and SVGAGI. The CDR3 here is CVTNPRGRTGELFF. As DNA, the CDR3 is TGTGTTACGAATCCCAGGGGTCGGACCGGGGAGCTGTTTTTT.

The chain is built from TRBV6-1 and TRBJ2-5, with TRBD2 identical over 7 bases. The V gene end was trimmed by 5 bases and the J gene end by 5 bases; junction bases not matched to a gene: 8. Germline V CDR1 and CDR2: MNHNS, SASEGT. The CDR3 covers 14 residues. The CDR3 bases are TGTGCCAGCAGTAAAGGACTAGTTGGGGAGACCCAGTACTTC. It specifies CASSKGLVGETQYF.

The J gene is TRBJ1-4, the V gene TRBV7-9; D gene unclear. The CDR3 contains 12 residues. The germline V gene encodes CDR1 SEHNR and CDR2 FQNEAQ (reference sequence). V dropped 3 bases and J dropped 7 bases, with 6 bases sitting between them. The CDR3: CASSLLGEKLFF. CDR3 sequence (DNA): TGTGCCAGCAGCTTGCTTGGTGAAAAACTGTTTTTT.

This clone has at least ten counts. This rearrangement joins TRBV5-1 to TRBJ2-3; 10 nucleotides align to TRBD2. The V gene's germline CDR1 is SGHRS and CDR2 YFSETQ. The CDR3 consists of 15 residues. The J segment lost 5 bases and the V segment lost 4 bases, leaving 7 bases of the junction unmatched. CDR3 region: CASSPLAGVQDTQYF. The DNA for the CDR3 is TGCGCCAGCAGCCCTCTAGCGGGAGTTCAAGATACGCAGTATTTT. Full variable domain (rest looked up from reference TRBV5-1 and TRBJ2-3): KAGVTQTPRYLIKTRGQQVTLSCSPISGHRSVSWYQQTPGQGLQFLFEYFSETQRNKGNFPGRFSGRQFSNSRSEMNVSTLELGDSALYLCASSPLAGVQDTQYFGPGTRLTVL.

The chain uses TRBV5-1 and TRBJ2-2, with D uncertain. CDR1 is SGHRS, CDR2 YFSETQ, per germline. Trimming removed 3 bases at V and 6 bases at J, with 12 bases between. This CDR3 has 14 residues. This CDR3 reads CASSSPDYAGELFF. The CDR3 coding sequence is TGCGCCAGCAGCTCACCTGATTATGCCGGGGAGCTGTTTTTT.

CDR3 nucleotides: TGTGCCAGCAGCACGCGGGAGTCGGCATACAATGAGCAGTTCTTC. Translation gives CASSTRESAYNEQFF. This chain connects TRBV9 to TRBJ2-1; TRBD2 matches 7 bases. This CDR3 region has 15 residues. The trim removed 4 bases at V and 4 bases at J, leaving 8 bases unmatched. Germline CDR1 SGDLS, CDR2 YYNGEE.

This rearrangement joins TRBV7-9 to TRBJ2-1; weak D call: TRBD2 (5 bases). The germline gives CDR1 SEHNR, CDR2 FQNEAQ (reference sequence). The CDR3 spans 17 residues. The V gene lost 1 base and the J gene lost 3 bases, with 16 bases spanning the gap. The CDR3 sequence is CASSLVTGVRNYNEQFF. CDR3 bases: TGTGCCAGCAGCTTAGTAACCGGGGTCAGAAACTACAATGAGCAGTTCTTC.

This chain uses TRBV6-5 with TRBJ2-1; 13 nucleotides match TRBD2. Germline values: CDR1 MNHEY, CDR2 SVGAGI. This CDR3 has 14 amino acids. V lost 8 bases and J lost 10; bases outside the gene matches: 8. For the CDR3, the DNA is TGTGCCAGCCGCCGGACTAGCGGGAGTGGGGAGCAGTTCTTC. It translates to CASRRTSGSGEQFF.

This clone was counted a single time. This sequence joins TRBV23-1 and TRBJ1-3; TRBD1 agrees at 10 bases. TRBV23-1 is an ORF; its function is uncertain. The V and J ends lost 6 bases and 3 bases, in that order; junction bases with no gene match: 8. The CDR3 sequence is 16 residues long. The CDR3 reads CASSPPGTGVGNTIYF. In nucleotides, the CDR3 is TGCGCCAGCAGCCCTCCCGGGACAGGGGTTGGAAACACCATATATTTT.

The chain couples TRBV7-3 to TRBJ2-2; D is unclear. Germline CDR1 SGHTA, CDR2 FQGTGA. V was cut by 5 bases and J by 1 base, with 8 bases left in between. This CDR3 is 14 amino acids long. Here the CDR3 reads CASSPQLNTGELFF. In DNA, the CDR3 is TGTGCCAGCAGCCCCCAACTGAACACCGGGGAGCTGTTTTTT.

The sample holds a few counts of this clone. CDR3 coding DNA: TGTGCCAGCAGTTTACTGAGCGGGAGTGGGCAAGAGACCCAGTACTTC. This codes for CASSLLSGSGQETQYF. This sequence joins TRBV28 and TRBJ2-5; the match to TRBD2 covers 8 bases. Unmatched junction bases numbered 7, after V lost 2 bases and J lost 2 bases. This CDR3 region has 16 residues. CDR1 MDHEN and CDR2 SYDVKM come from the germline V gene. Filled out from reference TRBV28 and TRBJ2-5, the complete variable domain reads DVKVTQSSRYLVKRTGEKVFLECVQDMDHENMFWYRQDPGLGLRLIYFSYDVKMKEKGDIPEGYSVSREKKERFSLILESASTNQTSMYLCASSLLSGSGQETQYFGPGTRLLVL.

On this clone: The same CDR3 can be traced to other DNA sequences in this sample. The chain carries TRBV30 and TRBJ2-5; weak D call: TRBD2 (7 bases). Germline V gene sequence: CDR1 GTSNPN, CDR2 SVGIG (reference sequence). There are 13 residues in the CDR3. The V end lost 2 bases, the J end lost 1 base, and 8 bases lay between the germline ends. The CDR3 DNA reads as TGTGCCTGGAGTCGGGGGGCCCAAGAGACCCAGTACTTC. Translated, it gives CAWSRGAQETQYF.

This sequence joins TRBV19 and TRBJ1-1; no clear D. This CDR3 has 13 residues. Trimming cost V 5 bases and J 3 bases, with 10 bases left between them. The germline V gene has CDR1 LNHDA and CDR2 SQIVND (reference sequence). The CDR3 loop is CASSGLWDTEAFF. CDR3 DNA: TGTGCCAGTAGTGGACTATGGGACACTGAAGCTTTCTTT.

The CDR3 protein is CASSQSDRAHYEQYF. DNA of the CDR3: TGCGCCAGCAGCCAATCCGACAGGGCCCACTACGAGCAGTACTTC. This chain connects TRBV4-1 to TRBJ2-7, with 7 nucleotides matching TRBD1. CDR3 length: 15 residues. Per germline, CDR1 MGHRA and CDR2 YSYEKL. V shed 2 bases, J shed 3 bases, and the junction held 7 bases outside the gene matches.

CDR3 loop: CASSQDRGHSYEQYF. The CDR3 DNA sequence: TGTGCCAGCAGCCAAGACAGGGGGCATTCCTACGAGCAGTACTTC. The J gene is TRBJ2-7, the V gene TRBV14; 8 bases line up with TRBD1. This CDR3 contains 15 residues. Germline lookup yields CDR1 SGHDN and CDR2 FVKESK. V lost 0 bases, J lost 1 base, and 2 bases stayed unmatched. The whole variable domain, remainder taken from reference TRBV14 and TRBJ2-7, is EAGVTQFPSHSVIEKGQTVTLRCDPISGHDNLYWYRRVMGKEIKFLLHFVKESKQDESGMPNNRFLAERTGGTYSTLKVQPAELEDSGVYFCASSQDRGHSYEQYFGPGTRLTVT.

The gene calls are TRBV10-1 and TRBJ2-1; D is possibly TRBD1 (6 bases). Trimming pared 3 bases from V and 5 bases from J, leaving 14 bases between. Germline CDR1 WNHNN, CDR2 SYGVQD (reference sequence). There are 15 residues in the CDR3. CDR3 region: CASSDGGLYDNEQFF. Here the CDR3 DNA reads TGCGCCAGCAGTGATGGGGGCCTATACGACAATGAGCAGTTCTTC.

The chain couples TRBV5-1 to TRBJ2-5; 8 positions agree with TRBD1. Trimming cost V 3 bases and J 4 bases; bases outside gene matches: 14. Germline CDR1 reads SGHRS; CDR2 reads YFSETQ. CDR3 length equals 17 residues. The CDR3, as DNA: TGCGCCAGCAGCTGGGGAGGACAGGGATCGGAGTTAGAGACCCAGTACTTC. This codes for CASSWGGQGSELETQYF.